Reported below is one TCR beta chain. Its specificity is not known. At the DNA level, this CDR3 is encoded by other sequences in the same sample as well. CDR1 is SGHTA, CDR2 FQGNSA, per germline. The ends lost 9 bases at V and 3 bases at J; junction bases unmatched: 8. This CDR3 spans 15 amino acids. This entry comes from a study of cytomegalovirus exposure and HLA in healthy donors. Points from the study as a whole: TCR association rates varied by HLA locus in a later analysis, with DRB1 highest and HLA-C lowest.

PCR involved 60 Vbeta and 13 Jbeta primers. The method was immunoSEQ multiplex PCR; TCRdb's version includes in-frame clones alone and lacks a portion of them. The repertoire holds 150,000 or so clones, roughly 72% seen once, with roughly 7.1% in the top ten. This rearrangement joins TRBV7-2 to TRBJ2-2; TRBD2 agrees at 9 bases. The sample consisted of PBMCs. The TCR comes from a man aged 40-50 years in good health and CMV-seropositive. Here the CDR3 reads CASTSGTSYTGELFF. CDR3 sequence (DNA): TGTGCCAGTACCTCCGGGACTAGCTACACCGGGGAGCTGTTTTTT.